This TCR beta chain originates from a study of beta chain features in type 1 diabetes. Every isolated RNA sample was fully reverse transcribed, so sequencing captured expressed TCRB transcripts. TCRdb's table, derived via immunoSEQ multiplex PCR, lists solely in-frame clones and lacks some. Of under 450,000 clones detected, roughly 16% appear once; the ten largest clones hold approximately 0.02%. Sequencing used naive CD4+ T cells from blood. The TCR comes from a woman between 18 and 29 years old in good health.

As DNA, the CDR3 is TGTGCCACCAGCAGATACCGGGACTCAGGCTCCTACGAGCAGTACTTC. Amino acids: CATSRYRDSGSYEQYF. V usage is TRBV15 and J usage is TRBJ2-7, with D tentatively TRBD2 (6 bases). The germline V gene has CDR1 LNHNV and CDR2 YYDKDF (reference sequence). Trimming removed 2 bases from V and 0 bases from J, with 14 bases in between. The CDR3 runs 16 residues. Based on the CDR3 plus reference TRBV15 and TRBJ2-7, the full variable domain is DAMVIQNPRYQVTQFGKPVTLSCSQTLNHNVMYWYQQKSSQAPKLLFHYYDKDFNNEADTPDNFQSRRPNTSFCFLDIRSPGLGDTAMYLCATSRYRDSGSYEQYFGPGTRLTVT.